These 25 T cell receptor beta chains came from one sample sequenced in a study of OX40 agonist ivuxolimab in advanced cancers. The protocol was immunoSEQ multiplex PCR, while the TCRdb copy is restricted to in-frame clones and leaves out a portion. The table lists 82,000 or so clones, about 93% of them singletons. The sample in question was CD4+ or CD8+ T cells sorted from blood, obtained in a trial of the OX40 agonist ivuxolimab. These receptors all come from an adult with an advanced solid tumor such as melanoma, head and neck, liver or kidney cancer.

The chain has TRBV4-1 and TRBJ2-1, with TRBD2 as a possible D gene (7 bases). Trimming removed 3 bases from V and 8 bases from J, with 17 bases in between. The CDR3 spans 15 residues. Germline V gene lookup returns CDR1 MGHRA and CDR2 YSYEKL. CDR3 residues: CASSQGGASRDEQFF. The DNA for the CDR3 is TGCGCCAGCAGCCAGGGGGGGGCAAGTAGGGATGAGCAGTTCTTC.

The gene calls are TRBV5-1 and TRBJ2-1; TRBD2 agrees at 8 bases. CDR1 SGHRS and CDR2 YFSETQ come from the germline V gene. V dropped 1 base and J dropped 6; count of bases not matched to a gene: 6. The CDR3 contains 15 residues. Written as DNA, the CDR3 is TGCGCCAGCAGCTTGTTGGGACTAGTCTCCAATGAGCAGTTCTTC. It encodes CASSLLGLVSNEQFF.

This rearrangement joins TRBV27 to TRBJ2-1, with 7 bases identical to TRBD2. From germline, CDR1 is MNHEY and CDR2 SMNVEV (reference sequence). The V and J ends lost 6 bases and 5 bases, in that order; junction bases with no gene match: 7. The CDR3 runs 14 residues. The CDR3 here is CASRGSGLNNEQFF. Written as DNA, the CDR3 is TGTGCCAGCAGGGGGTCGGGACTAAACAATGAGCAGTTCTTC.

In DNA, the CDR3 is TGCGCCAGCAGCCCCGTGGGGGGGAACACTGAAGCTTTCTTT. Encoded protein: CASSPVGGNTEAFF. The V and J genes are TRBV5-1 and TRBJ1-1, with a possible D match to TRBD1 (5 bases). Germline-derived CDR1 and CDR2 are SGHRS and YFSETQ. The CDR3 has 14 residues. V lost 4 bases and J lost 1, with 11 bases in between.

The chain joins TRBV6-6 to TRBJ1-4; D is perhaps TRBD1 (6 bases). CDR3 length: 14 amino acids. Germline V gene sequence: CDR1 MNHNY, CDR2 SVGAGI (reference sequence). With 10 bases removed from V and 7 bases from J, the gap between germline ends came to 19 bases. The CDR3 protein is CATLWEGGGEKLFF. The DNA of the CDR3 is TGTGCCACCCTATGGGAAGGGGGTGGTGAAAAACTGTTTTTT.

The chain uses TRBV10-1 and TRBJ1-1; TRBD1 might be the D (6 bases). CDR3 length: 14 residues. In germline, CDR1 is WNHNN, CDR2 SYGVQD (reference sequence). Deletions cut 0 bases from V and 11 bases from J, with 16 bases between. The CDR3 bases are TGCGCCAGCAGTGAGTCAGAACAGGGAGTTGGGGCTTTCTTT. It yields the protein CASSESEQGVGAFF.

This clone has just one count. The chain carries TRBV28 and TRBJ1-2, with 7 positions matching TRBD1. V lost 6 bases and J lost 3; bases outside the gene matches: 4. The germline V gene has CDR1 MDHEN and CDR2 SYDVKM. CDR3 size: 13 residues. The CDR3 DNA follows: TGTGCCAGCAGAGGACAGGCCTACTATGGCTACACCTTC. It is translated as CASRGQAYYGYTF.

V is TRBV4-1 and J is TRBJ1-4; 10 bases map to TRBD1. The V gene end was trimmed by 5 bases and the J gene end by 3 bases; junction bases not matched to a gene: 12. The CDR3 has 18 residues. The V gene's germline CDR1 is MGHRA and CDR2 YSYEKL. The CDR3 is CASSKREQGTGANEKLFF. DNA for the CDR3: TGCGCCAGCAGCAAAAGAGAACAGGGGACAGGGGCTAATGAAAAACTGTTTTTT.

V gene TRBV6-1 combines with J gene TRBJ1-1; the D is unclear. CDR3 length: 14 amino acids. V was pared by 4 bases and J by 5 bases, with 14 bases between. Germline CDR1 and CDR2: MNHNS and SASEGT. The DNA of the CDR3 is TGTGCCAGCAGTGCCCTATACAAAACTACTGAAGCTTTCTTT. Translation gives CASSALYKTTEAFF.

This chain uses TRBV21-1 with TRBJ2-2; TRBD1 is the table's D call, not checked against the DNA. TRBV21-1 is shown as a pseudogene. The length of the CDR3 is 17 residues. The CDR3 loop reads CASSKVRDRVYDGELFF. The CDR3 coding sequence is TGTGCCAGCAGCAAAGTCCGGGACAGGGTATATGACGGGGAGCTGTTTTTT.

The V gene is TRBV19, the J gene TRBJ2-1; D remains unclear. CDR3 size: 13 residues. CDR1 is LNHDA, CDR2 SQIVND, per germline (reference sequence). Trimming took 3 bases from V and 4 from J, leaving 7 bases between them. CDR3 in amino acids: CASSMHSYNEQFF. The CDR3 nucleotides are TGTGCCAGTAGTATGCACTCTTACAATGAGCAGTTCTTC.

This rearrangement joins TRBV18 to TRBJ2-3, with D perhaps TRBD1 or TRBD2 (7 bases each). Germline V gives CDR1 KGHSH, CDR2 LQKENI. The CDR3 length is 16 residues. V was pared by 1 base and J by 4 bases, with 15 bases between. The DNA of the CDR3 is TGTGCCAGCTCACCACGTTCAGGGGGGGCCGCAGATACGCAGTATTTT. It codes for CASSPRSGGAADTQYF.

The V and J genes are TRBV25-1 and TRBJ2-7; D unresolved. Germline CDR1 is MGHDK and CDR2 is SYGVNS. Trimming took 4 bases from V and 2 from J, leaving 9 bases between them. CDR3 size: 13 residues. CDR3 sequence reads: CASSGRRTYEQYF. The CDR3, as DNA: TGTGCCAGCAGTGGAAGACGGACCTACGAGCAGTACTTC.

V and J are TRBV5-1 and TRBJ2-7; 10 positions agree with TRBD1. Per the germline V gene, CDR1 is SGHRS and CDR2 is YFSETQ. The CDR3 is made up of 16 amino acids. The trim removed 4 bases at V and 0 bases at J, leaving 7 bases unmatched. Here the CDR3 DNA reads TGCGCCAGCAGCGGACCCGGGACAGGGGACTCCTACGAGCAGTACTTC. Its protein product is CASSGPGTGDSYEQYF.

The V and J genes are TRBV11-1 and TRBJ2-1, with D maybe TRBD2 (5 bases). Germline values: CDR1 SGHAT, CDR2 FQDESV (reference sequence). This CDR3 contains 15 residues. V lost 1 base to trimming and J lost 0 bases, with 7 bases between them. The CDR3 sequence: CASSLVASSYNEQFF. Written as DNA, the CDR3 is TGTGCCAGCAGCTTAGTAGCGAGCTCCTACAATGAGCAGTTCTTC.

The V call is TRBV11-1, the J call TRBJ2-5, with 9 bases that match TRBD1. The J segment lost 3 bases and the V segment lost 3 bases, leaving 8 bases of the junction unmatched. Germline V gene sequence: CDR1 SGHAT, CDR2 FQDESV (reference sequence). This CDR3 region has 16 residues. In DNA, the CDR3 is TGTGCCAGCAGCTTCGCCCCGACAGGGGGAGAAGAGACCCAGTACTTC. It specifies CASSFAPTGGEETQYF.

The gene calls are TRBV5-1 and TRBJ2-1, with 9 bases aligning to TRBD1. V shed 0 bases, J shed 6 bases, and the junction held 4 bases outside the gene matches. The germline gives CDR1 SGHRS, CDR2 YFSETQ. This CDR3 comprises 15 residues. CDR3 residues: CASSLAGDRVNEQFF. The CDR3 DNA follows: TGCGCCAGCAGCTTGGCGGGGGACAGGGTCAATGAGCAGTTCTTC.

This CDR3 is CASTGERKPQHF. CDR3 DNA sequence: TGTGCCAGTACTGGGGAGAGAAAGCCCCAGCATTTT. J is TRBJ1-5 and V is TRBV19; D gene ambiguous. Between the trimmed V and J ends, which lost 7 bases and 8 bases, there was a span of 12 bases. The CDR3 spans 12 residues. CDR1 and CDR2 from the germline V gene are LNHDA and SQIVND (reference sequence).

This sequence joins TRBV7-2 and TRBJ2-2, with 11 bases fitting TRBD2. The junction had 17 bases not matched to a gene; V was cut back by 8 bases and J by 6 bases. CDR1 is SGHTA, CDR2 FQGNSA, per germline. The CDR3 runs 18 residues. The CDR3 here is CASPRPRLAGNLAGELFF. CDR3 DNA sequence: TGTGCCAGCCCACGCCCCCGACTAGCGGGAAATCTCGCCGGGGAGCTGTTTTTT.

The gene calls are TRBV5-1 and TRBJ2-1, with D perhaps TRBD1 (5 bases). CDR3 length: 15 residues. V was clipped by 1 base and J by 6 bases, with 14 bases between them. Per the germline V gene, CDR1 is SGHRS and CDR2 is YFSETQ. The CDR3 reads CASSLPQGTLNEQFF. DNA for the CDR3: TGCGCCAGCAGCTTGCCGCAGGGTACCCTCAATGAGCAGTTCTTC. Full variable domain (outside the CDR3, taken from reference TRBV5-1 and TRBJ2-1): KAGVTQTPRYLIKTRGQQVTLSCSPISGHRSVSWYQQTPGQGLQFLFEYFSETQRNKGNFPGRFSGRQFSNSRSEMNVSTLELGDSALYLCASSLPQGTLNEQFFGPGTRLTVL.

The chain couples TRBV29-1 to TRBJ2-2; D is perhaps TRBD2 (6 bases). The V gene's germline CDR1 is SQVTM and CDR2 ANQGSEA. The CDR3 is made up of 14 amino acids. V was trimmed by 4 bases and J by 4 bases, leaving 13 bases between them. The CDR3: CSVATSQGTGELFF. The CDR3 nucleotides are TGCAGCGTTGCGACTAGTCAGGGCACCGGGGAGCTGTTTTTT.

The J gene is TRBJ2-5, the V gene TRBV19; maybe TRBD1 (6 bases). This CDR3 is 15 amino acids long. Germline assignment: CDR1 LNHDA and CDR2 SQIVND (reference sequence). The germline V and J ends were trimmed by 4 bases and 5 bases, with 17 bases remaining between them. The CDR3 sequence: CASSSSGARGETQYF. Here the CDR3 DNA reads TGTGCCAGTAGTAGCTCAGGGGCCCGAGGGGAGACCCAGTACTTC.

In regard to this clone: The same CDR3 arises from other DNA sequences in this sample as well. This sequence joins TRBV30 and TRBJ2-2; D may match TRBD1 or TRBD2 (5 bases each). V was shortened by 3 bases and J by 2 bases, with 7 bases between the two germline ends. Looked up from germline, CDR1 is GTSNPN and CDR2 is SVGIG (reference sequence). CDR3 length: 13 residues. The CDR3 here is CAWRRGNTGELFF. The CDR3 coding sequence is TGTGCCTGGAGGAGGGGTAACACCGGGGAGCTGTTTTTT.

The V call is TRBV29-1, the J call TRBJ2-5; D not certain. The CDR3 is 10 amino acids. Trimming removed 7 bases from V and 2 bases from J, with 5 bases in between. The V gene's germline CDR1 is SQVTM and CDR2 ANQGSEA. CDR3 sequence (DNA): TGCAGCGGCAGTCAAGAGACCCAGTACTTC. Translation: CSGSQETQYF.

V and J are TRBV29-1 and TRBJ2-7, with 11 bases lining up with TRBD1. V was clipped by 4 bases and J by 7 bases; unmatched bases: 6. CDR1 SQVTM and CDR2 ANQGSEA come from the germline V gene. This CDR3 comprises 13 residues. CDR3 bases: TGCAGCGTTGGCGGACAGGGGGCGAGAGAGCAGTACTTC. It yields the protein CSVGGQGAREQYF.